The 5 T cell receptor beta chains presented below share a single source sample, sequenced in a study of blood T cell repertoires in COVID-19. Using immunoSEQ multiplex PCR, the repertoire was profiled, and TCRdb retains in-frame clones only, with some absent. The sample consists of hundreds of thousands of clones, 85% to 90% of them appearing once. The sample taken for sequencing was PBMCs or T cells enriched from blood (not recorded which). Receptors were obtained from a woman aged 55 to 70 in a cohort exposed to, infected with or recovered from COVID-19 (not recorded which).

The chain recombines TRBV29-1 with TRBJ1-4; possible D gene TRBD1, 6 bases. V lost 5 bases and J lost 3, with 7 bases in between. The CDR3 length is 12 residues. Germline assignment: CDR1 SQVTM and CDR2 ANQGSEA. CDR3 sequence reads: CSVKGANEKLFF. The DNA of the CDR3 is TGCAGCGTTAAGGGGGCTAATGAAAAACTGTTTTTT.

This rearrangement joins TRBV5-1 to TRBJ2-2, with a possible D match to TRBD1 (5 bases). From germline, CDR1 is SGHRS and CDR2 YFSETQ. The CDR3 sequence is 15 residues long. The V and J ends lost 4 bases and 6 bases respectively, with 16 bases between them. The CDR3 loop is CASSGVAGQAGELFF. CDR3 DNA sequence: TGCGCCAGCAGCGGAGTAGCAGGGCAGGCCGGGGAGCTGTTTTTT.

The chain is built from TRBV18 and TRBJ2-7, with a weak D call TRBD1 (6 bases). Trimming removed 0 bases from V and 3 bases from J, with 9 bases in between. The germline V gene has CDR1 KGHSH and CDR2 LQKENI. The CDR3 extends over 14 amino acids. This CDR3 is CASSPPSRGYEQYF. The CDR3 coding sequence is TGTGCCAGCTCACCACCGTCCAGGGGCTACGAGCAGTACTTC.

Written as DNA, the CDR3 is TGTGCCAGCAGCTTATCAGGGTACAATCAGCCCCAGCATTTT. Translation: CASSLSGYNQPQHF. The chain employs TRBV7-9 and TRBJ1-5, with a possible D match to TRBD1 (5 bases). V was pared by 2 bases and J by 3 bases, with 8 bases between. This CDR3 is 14 amino acids long. From germline, CDR1 is SEHNR and CDR2 FQNEAQ (reference sequence).

The chain couples TRBV2 to TRBJ2-1; TRBD2 agrees at 7 bases. V dropped 4 bases and J dropped 7; count of bases not matched to a gene: 4. This CDR3 comprises 13 residues. The germline V gene encodes CDR1 SNHLY and CDR2 FYNNEI. The CDR3 DNA reads as TGTGCCAGCAGTGTCAGGACTAGAAATGAGCAGTTCTTC. This gives the protein CASSVRTRNEQFF.